Presented here are 32 T cell receptor beta chains from one specimen sequenced in a study of technical replicates of blood from four donors. The assay was immunoSEQ multiplex PCR, and TCRdb's table has in-frame clones only and misses some. Of 75,000 to 100,000 clones listed, approximately 94% are singletons. Sequencing input: T cells isolated from PBMCs. Source of these receptors: a human donor in good health.

The chain has TRBV5-4 and TRBJ1-1; 7 bases fit TRBD1. The CDR3 is made up of 13 amino acids. V shed 5 bases and J 6 bases; nucleotides not matched to a gene: 7. Germline CDR1 is SGHNT and CDR2 is YYREEE (reference sequence). CDR3 nucleotide sequence: TGTGCCAGCAGTTTTACCGGGACAGCTGAAGCTTTCTTT. Translating gives CASSFTGTAEAFF.

The gene calls are TRBV6-5 and TRBJ1-1; 7 nucleotides line up with TRBD1. CDR3 size: 13 residues. V gave up 4 bases and J gave up 3 bases; unmatched junction bases: 2. CDR1 is MNHEY and CDR2 is SVGAGI in the germline V gene. The CDR3 sequence is CASSSTGDTEAFF. CDR3 coding DNA: TGTGCCAGCAGTTCAACAGGGGACACTGAAGCTTTCTTT.

The V call is TRBV6-1, the J call TRBJ2-2; unclear D gene. The germline CDR1 and CDR2 sequences are MNHNS and SASEGT. The CDR3 runs to 12 residues. Trimming took 6 bases from V and 8 from J, leaving 10 bases between them. In DNA form, the CDR3 reads TGTGCCAGCAGCCCGTTCGGGGGGGAGCTGTTTTTT. Protein sequence: CASSPFGGELFF.

J is TRBJ2-2 and V is TRBV28; 10 bases align to TRBD2. The CDR3 loop spans 15 amino acids. Germline CDR1 is MDHEN and CDR2 is SYDVKM. The ends lost 7 bases at V and 5 bases at J; junction bases unmatched: 7. Written as DNA, the CDR3 is TGTGCCAGCATGTCAGCGGGAGGGAAGACCGGGGAGCTGTTTTTT. This encodes CASMSAGGKTGELFF. Full variable domain (missing parts from reference TRBV28 and TRBJ2-2): DVKVTQSSRYLVKRTGEKVFLECVQDMDHENMFWYRQDPGLGLRLIYFSYDVKMKEKGDIPEGYSVSREKKERFSLILESASTNQTSMYLCASMSAGGKTGELFFGEGSRLTVL.

This sequence joins TRBV6-5 and TRBJ1-2; no clear D gene. The V gene's germline CDR1 is MNHEY and CDR2 SVGAGI. This CDR3 has 14 residues. Trimming removed 0 bases at V and 1 base at J, with 6 bases between. CDR3 amino acids: CASSYSAVNYGYTF. In nucleotides, the CDR3 is TGTGCCAGCAGTTACTCAGCTGTTAACTATGGCTACACCTTC.

J is TRBJ1-5 and V is TRBV15; possible D gene TRBD1, 5 bases. The CDR3 is 13 amino acids. CDR1 is LNHNV, CDR2 YYDKDF, per germline (reference sequence). V was cut by 2 bases and J by 7 bases, with 9 bases left in between. The CDR3 region has the DNA TGTGCCACCAGCAGAACCCGGGGGCAGCCCCAGCATTTT. Amino acid sequence: CATSRTRGQPQHF.

This sequence joins TRBV4-1 and TRBJ2-7; D might be TRBD1 (6 bases). Germline V gene lookup returns CDR1 MGHRA and CDR2 YSYEKL. V shed 1 base and J shed 3 bases, with 13 bases lying between them. The CDR3 runs 15 residues. The CDR3 sequence is CASSQGTAKIYEQYF. The CDR3 DNA is TGCGCCAGCAGCCAAGGGACAGCCAAGATCTACGAGCAGTACTTC.

The chain recombines TRBV6-1 with TRBJ2-2; 7 nucleotides line up with TRBD1. The CDR3 runs to 17 residues. Germline CDR1 MNHNS, CDR2 SASEGT. V trimming: 2 bases; J trimming: 4 bases; junction bases outside the gene matches: 10. This CDR3 is CASSEWVTGVPTGELFF. The CDR3 DNA reads TGTGCCAGCAGTGAATGGGTCACAGGGGTTCCCACCGGGGAGCTGTTTTTT.

The chain's CDR3 is CSVYQTEGNTIYF. CDR3 sequence (DNA): TGCAGCGTTTATCAGACAGAAGGAAACACCATATATTTT. The rearrangement joins TRBV29-1 to TRBJ1-3; TRBD1 is a possible D gene (5 bases). Trimming took 5 bases from V and 4 from J, leaving 12 bases between them. Germline CDR1 SQVTM, CDR2 ANQGSEA. The CDR3 extends over 13 amino acids.

This sequence joins TRBV4-1 and TRBJ2-7; TRBD1 aligns across 9 bases. Germline CDR1 and CDR2: MGHRA and YSYEKL. The CDR3 runs to 16 residues. V lost 3 bases and J lost 0; bases outside the gene matches: 6. CDR3 in DNA: TGCGCCAGCAGCCATTTACCGGGACAGGGCTCCTACGAGCAGTACTTC. Residues: CASSHLPGQGSYEQYF.

J is TRBJ2-3 and V is TRBV27; 10 bases align to TRBD2. The germline V gene encodes CDR1 MNHEY and CDR2 SMNVEV (reference sequence). The length of the CDR3 is 15 residues. The V and J ends lost 3 bases and 6 bases, in that order; junction bases with no gene match: 6. The CDR3 protein is CASSFGLAGDDTQYF. The CDR3, as DNA: TGTGCCAGCAGTTTTGGGCTAGCGGGGGACGATACGCAGTATTTT.

CDR3 sequence: CASSSAGQETQYF. Here the CDR3 DNA reads TGCGCCAGCAGCTCAGCGGGCCAAGAGACCCAGTACTTC. This sequence joins TRBV5-1 and TRBJ2-5; a weak D match, TRBD2 (6 bases). The germline gives CDR1 SGHRS, CDR2 YFSETQ. The CDR3 contains 13 residues. The germline V and J ends were trimmed by 3 bases and 1 base, with 7 bases remaining between them.

The chain is built from TRBV18 and TRBJ2-4; 8 bases match TRBD1. V lost 1 base and J lost 2; bases outside the gene matches: 19. CDR1 is KGHSH and CDR2 is LQKENI in the germline V gene. The CDR3 spans 21 residues. The CDR3 sequence is CASSPRVVLIGQGTSKNIQYF. The CDR3 DNA reads TGTGCCAGCTCACCACGGGTTGTCTTGATAGGACAGGGTACCTCCAAAAACATTCAGTACTTC.

This chain uses TRBV6-5 with TRBJ1-2; D is possibly TRBD1 (6 bases). Trimming cost V 5 bases and J 5 bases, with 15 bases left between them. This CDR3 comprises 14 residues. Germline CDR1 reads MNHEY; CDR2 reads SVGAGI. The CDR3 DNA reads TGTGCCAGCAGTCGGACAGTAACTCAATATGGCTACACCTTC. Protein product: CASSRTVTQYGYTF.

J is TRBJ2-5 and V is TRBV6-5; D gene unclear. Germline assignment: CDR1 MNHEY and CDR2 SVGAGI. This CDR3 has 16 amino acids. Trimming pared 0 bases from V and 2 bases from J, leaving 13 bases between. CDR3 coding DNA: TGTGCCAGCAGTTACTCGGTTTCTGGCTTACAAGAGACCCAGTACTTC. The encoded protein is CASSYSVSGLQETQYF.

The rearrangement joins TRBV6-5 to TRBJ2-1; 9 bases are a match to TRBD2. The CDR3 loop spans 15 amino acids. Trimming removed 5 bases from V and 10 bases from J; junction bases left unmatched: 12. Germline V gene lookup returns CDR1 MNHEY and CDR2 SVGAGI. The CDR3 nucleotides read TGTGCCAGCAGTCGCCCCGGGACTAGCCCTCAGGAGCAGTTCTTC. Translated, it gives CASSRPGTSPQEQFF.

The V and J genes are TRBV10-3 and TRBJ2-2; 8 bases are a match to TRBD1. The germline V gene encodes CDR1 ENHRY and CDR2 SYGVKD. The trim removed 10 bases at V and 7 bases at J, leaving 11 bases unmatched. This CDR3 has 14 amino acids. The CDR3 spells CATTDREEIGELFF. For the CDR3, the DNA is TGTGCCACCACGGACAGGGAGGAAATCGGGGAGCTGTTTTTT.

This chain uses TRBV7-2 with TRBJ2-3; D uncertain. The CDR3 contains 15 residues. Trimming took 4 bases from V and 0 from J, leaving 11 bases between them. In germline, CDR1 is SGHTA, CDR2 FQGNSA. The CDR3 spells CASSYLTSSTDTQYF. The DNA of the CDR3 is TGTGCCAGCAGCTATCTGACTTCTAGCACAGATACGCAGTATTTT.

V usage is TRBV6-1 and J usage is TRBJ1-5; weak D call: TRBD1 (5 bases). In germline, CDR1 is MNHNS, CDR2 SASEGT. V shed 6 bases and J shed 3 bases, with 12 bases lying between them. This CDR3 is built from 14 residues. The CDR3 is CASSRQPNNQPQHF. In DNA form, the CDR3 reads TGTGCCAGCAGCCGACAGCCGAACAATCAGCCCCAGCATTTT.

The chain recombines TRBV7-3 with TRBJ1-2; 9 nucleotides line up with TRBD1. There are 13 residues in the CDR3. Germline CDR1 and CDR2: SGHTA and FQGTGA. V was clipped by 5 bases and J by 4 bases; unmatched bases: 2. CDR3 loop: CASSLGQGYGYTF. In DNA form, the CDR3 reads TGTGCCAGCAGCCTGGGACAGGGCTATGGCTACACCTTC.

This rearrangement joins TRBV2 to TRBJ1-1; D gene unclear. The CDR3 length is 12 residues. V was pared by 3 bases and J by 7 bases, with 9 bases between. The germline V gene encodes CDR1 SNHLY and CDR2 FYNNEI. CDR3 loop: CASSDRPSEAFF. For the CDR3, the DNA is TGTGCCAGCAGTGACCGCCCCAGTGAAGCTTTCTTT.

The chain employs TRBV7-2 and TRBJ1-1, with a possible D match to TRBD1 (5 bases). This CDR3 region has 14 residues. Germline values: CDR1 SGHTA, CDR2 FQGNSA. Trimming removed 2 bases from V and 4 bases from J, with 11 bases in between. This CDR3 is CASSLWGSGTEAFF. The DNA of the CDR3 is TGTGCCAGCAGCTTATGGGGCTCGGGCACTGAAGCTTTCTTT.

This clone was detected only once. V and J are TRBV5-1 and TRBJ2-7; possibly TRBD1 for D (6 bases). Germline V lookup: CDR1 SGHRS, CDR2 YFSETQ. The length of the CDR3 is 17 residues. V lost 1 base to trimming and J lost 0 bases, with 17 bases between them. CDR3 amino acids: CASSLPGDTENSYEQYF. CDR3 sequence (DNA): TGCGCCAGCAGCTTGCCCGGGGACACCGAGAACTCCTACGAGCAGTACTTC.

Only a few counts were recorded for this clone. The chain links TRBV10-3 to TRBJ1-2, with 10 bases matching TRBD1. CDR1 and CDR2 from the germline V gene are ENHRY and SYGVKD. The V gene end was trimmed by 6 bases and the J gene end by 6 bases; junction bases not matched to a gene: 4. CDR3 length equals 13 residues. CDR3 in amino acids: CAIRRDRGDGYTF. Here the CDR3 DNA reads TGTGCCATCAGGCGGGACAGGGGTGATGGCTACACCTTC.

V is TRBV5-1 and J is TRBJ2-7; a weak D match, TRBD2 (5 bases). V gave up 4 bases and J gave up 2 bases, with 13 bases separating them. This CDR3 comprises 14 residues. In germline, CDR1 is SGHRS, CDR2 YFSETQ. CDR3 coding DNA: TGCGCCAGCAGCGAGGTGGGCGGGCCCTACGAGCAGTACTTC. Residues: CASSEVGGPYEQYF.

This chain connects TRBV19 to TRBJ2-2, with a tentative D call TRBD2 (6 bases). Germline loops: CDR1 LNHDA, CDR2 SQIVND (reference sequence). The CDR3 extends over 15 amino acids. V was pared by 9 bases and J by 2 bases, with 16 bases between. CDR3 coding DNA: TGTGCCAGCACCCTCGGAGGGCTTAACACCGGGGAGCTGTTTTTT. Amino acids: CASTLGGLNTGELFF.

Details on this clone: In the same sample, other DNA sequences code for this CDR3. The genes are TRBV2 and TRBJ1-1; a possible D gene is TRBD1 (5 bases). V was clipped by 3 bases and J by 0 bases, with 8 bases between them. Germline CDR1 and CDR2: SNHLY and FYNNEI. This CDR3 contains 14 residues. CDR3 protein: CASSDQGLNTEAFF. Written as DNA, the CDR3 is TGTGCCAGCAGTGATCAGGGTTTGAACACTGAAGCTTTCTTT.

The rearrangement joins TRBV7-2 to TRBJ1-3; 8 bases are shared with TRBD1. Germline V gives CDR1 SGHTA, CDR2 FQGNSA. The CDR3 is 16 residues long. The J segment lost 1 base and the V segment lost 2 bases, leaving 4 bases of the junction unmatched. CDR3 residues: CASSLTQGASGNTIYF. DNA for the CDR3: TGTGCCAGCAGCTTAACCCAGGGGGCATCTGGAAACACCATATATTTT.

This clone was recorded only once. The rearrangement uses TRBV19 and TRBJ2-1; 9 bases line up with TRBD2. CDR3 length: 14 residues. Per germline, CDR1 LNHDA and CDR2 SQIVND (reference sequence). Trimming at V came to 1 base and at J to 7 bases, leaving 2 bases not matched to a gene. The CDR3 sequence is CASSIVLAGNEQFF. CDR3 sequence (DNA): TGTGCCAGTAGTATAGTCCTAGCGGGAAATGAGCAGTTCTTC.

The chain employs TRBV4-1 and TRBJ2-1, with 9 bases identical to TRBD2. The CDR3 covers 15 residues. Germline trimming cut 0 bases from V and 7 bases from J; bases unmatched to any gene: 4. Germline V gives CDR1 MGHRA, CDR2 YSYEKL. The CDR3 sequence is CASSQEGLAGNEQFF. CDR3 coding DNA: TGCGCCAGCAGCCAAGAGGGACTAGCTGGAAATGAGCAGTTCTTC.

The chain employs TRBV30 and TRBJ1-2; D remains unclear. CDR1 GTSNPN and CDR2 SVGIG come from the germline V gene (reference sequence). There are 14 residues in the CDR3. Trimming left V 2 bases short and J 6 bases short, with 16 bases between. The CDR3 sequence is CAWSSPRTENGYTF. In DNA form, the CDR3 reads TGTGCCTGGAGTTCGCCAAGGACTGAAAATGGCTACACCTTC.

The gene calls are TRBV7-9 and TRBJ1-2; TRBD1 aligns across 9 bases. Germline CDR1 is SEHNR and CDR2 is FQNEAQ (reference sequence). The length of the CDR3 is 15 residues. The junction had 8 bases not matched to a gene; V was cut back by 5 bases and J by 4 bases. CDR3 residues: CASSRRDRESYGYTF. The CDR3 nucleotides read TGTGCCAGCAGCCGCCGGGACAGGGAGAGCTATGGCTACACCTTC.